The clone carrying this T cell receptor beta chain was seen ten or more times. Its antigen is undetermined. Time point given: newly diagnosed GD, antithyroid drugs for less than 3 months. RNA extracted from PBMCs served as the sequencing template. The data were taken from a study of regulatory T cells in long-lasting Graves disease. The study, taken as a whole, reports: Newly diagnosed Graves' patients had higher TCR diversity than persistent ones.

Germline loops: CDR1 SQVTM, CDR2 ANQGSEA. The CDR3 contains 12 residues. The V segment lost 6 bases and the J segment 3 bases; nucleotides outside the gene matches: 3. Libraries of TCR beta came from iRepertoire HTBI primers plus Arm-PCR of CDR3 regions. TCRdb ran MiXCR on the multiplex PCR reads and lists one entry per CDR3 protein. This sample has about 470,000 distinct CDR3 sequences, with 15% found just once. These same data were also listed under a study on T cells in Graves' hyperthyroidism and ophthalmopathy. That work states: Hyperthyroidism, newly diagnosed and lasting under 2 months, affected patients aged 18 to 65.

The receptor comes from a woman between 25 and 40 years old with Graves disease. Sample: peripheral blood mononuclear cells (PBMCs), taken at new diagnosis, from a patient treated with antithyroid drugs. The gene calls are TRBV29-1 and TRBJ2-7; 9 bases fit TRBD1. The CDR3 is CSVGQGGYEQYF. The CDR3 nucleotides are TGCAGCGTGGGACAGGGAGGCTACGAGCAGTACTTC.